A single sample is the source of the 22 T cell receptor beta chains below, sequenced in a study of CD8+ T cells in alopecia areata. In each case, RNA was isolated and then reverse transcribed into cDNA as the sequencing template. This table comes from immunoSEQ multiplex PCR, and its TCRdb copy is limited to in-frame clones, with some not included. The sample holds hundreds of thousands of clones; 50% to 60% are singletons and the top ten take approximately 0.45%. The source material was CD4+ T cells sorted from blood, sampled at week 0. These receptors were taken from a human donor with alopecia areata.

This clone was detected once. V is TRBV4-1 and J is TRBJ1-2; tentative D call: TRBD1 (6 bases). The CDR3 is made up of 14 amino acids. Germline V CDR1 and CDR2: MGHRA, YSYEKL. Trimming left V 2 bases short and J 6 bases short, with 13 bases between. CDR3 DNA sequence: TGCGCCAGCAGCCAACCCGGGGGCCGGGATGGCTACACCTTC. It is translated as CASSQPGGRDGYTF.

The chain is built from TRBV29-1 and TRBJ2-5; D gene ambiguous. Between the trimmed V and J ends, which lost 6 bases and 1 base, there was a span of 12 bases. Germline V CDR1 and CDR2: SQVTM, ANQGSEA. The CDR3 sequence is 13 residues long. CDR3 nucleotides: TGCAGCGTGGCCCCGGCTCTCCAAGAGACCCAGTACTTC. Encoded protein: CSVAPALQETQYF. Looking up the rest from reference TRBV29-1 and TRBJ2-5 gives the full variable domain: SAVISQKPSRDICQRGTSLTIQCQVDSQVTMMFWYRQQPGQSLTLIATANQGSEATYESGFVIDKFPISRPNLTFSTLTVSNMSPEDSSIYLCSVAPALQETQYFGPGTRLLVL.

This clone was found many times. The rearrangement uses TRBV14 and TRBJ1-2; 11 bases are a match to TRBD1. Unmatched junction bases numbered 2, after V lost 1 base and J lost 4 bases. Germline CDR1 reads SGHDN; CDR2 reads FVKESK. The length of the CDR3 is 15 residues. CDR3 bases: TGTGCCAGCAGCCAAGCCGGGACAGGGGGCTATGGCTACACCTTC. Its protein product is CASSQAGTGGYGYTF.

The chain carries TRBV19 and TRBJ1-1; 7 nucleotides agree with TRBD1. This CDR3 spans 13 amino acids. The J segment lost 4 bases and the V segment lost 6 bases, leaving 5 bases of the junction unmatched. Germline values: CDR1 LNHDA, CDR2 SQIVND (reference sequence). This CDR3 is CASRGQRGTEAFF. The DNA of the CDR3 is TGTGCCAGTAGGGGACAGAGAGGCACTGAAGCTTTCTTT.

V gene TRBV27 combines with J gene TRBJ2-1; 7 bases fit TRBD1. V trimming: 5 bases; J trimming: 8 bases; junction bases outside the gene matches: 12. The germline V gene encodes CDR1 MNHEY and CDR2 SMNVEV (reference sequence). The CDR3 covers 15 residues. CDR3 sequence (DNA): TGTGCCAGCAGTCCGAATCTGGGACAGTCTCATGAGCAGTTCTTC. It encodes CASSPNLGQSHEQFF.

This clone was seen more than once but under ten times. The J gene is TRBJ2-7, the V gene TRBV9; D is perhaps TRBD1 (5 bases). CDR3 length equals 15 residues. Trimming took off 0 bases at V and 1 base at J, with 11 bases between the two ends. Germline CDR1 is SGDLS and CDR2 is YYNGEE. The CDR3 DNA reads as TGTGCCAGCAGCGTAGGGGCCAGGGATTCCTACGAGCAGTACTTC. Amino acids: CASSVGARDSYEQYF.

This clone was picked up a small number of times. The chain recombines TRBV15 with TRBJ1-4; D uncertain. CDR1 and CDR2 (germline): LNHNV, YYDKDF (reference sequence). This CDR3 contains 16 residues. Trimming shortened V by 0 bases and J by 5 bases, and 13 bases separated the two germline ends. The CDR3 region has the DNA TGTGCCACCAGCAGAGATTGGGGAGACCTAAATGAAAAACTGTTTTTT. Protein: CATSRDWGDLNEKLFF.

The table lists this clone with a few counts. Additional DNA sequences in this sample encode the identical CDR3. The chain combines TRBV27 with TRBJ1-5; D perhaps matches TRBD1 (5 bases). Germline V CDR1 and CDR2: MNHEY, SMNVEV (reference sequence). V was trimmed by 2 bases and J by 7 bases, leaving 6 bases between them. This CDR3 comprises 12 residues. CDR3 sequence reads: CASSLRGQPQHF. In DNA, the CDR3 is TGTGCCAGCAGTTTAAGGGGACAGCCCCAGCATTTT.

The gene calls are TRBV9 and TRBJ2-5; unclear D gene. The V gene lost 3 bases and the J gene lost 2 bases, with 11 bases spanning the gap. Germline V gene data show CDR1 as SGDLS and CDR2 as YYNGEE. CDR3 length equals 14 residues. The CDR3 DNA sequence: TGTGCCAGCAGCGCCACCTCAACTCAAGAGACCCAGTACTTC. Amino acids: CASSATSTQETQYF.

The J gene is TRBJ2-5, the V gene TRBV5-1; D gene uncertain. The V end was cut by 3 bases, the J end by 5 bases, with 8 bases between. This CDR3 spans 12 amino acids. CDR1 is SGHRS and CDR2 is YFSETQ in the germline V gene. The CDR3 region has the DNA TGCGCCAGCAGCTCACTTGGGGAGACCCAGTACTTC. The encoded protein is CASSSLGETQYF.

The CDR3: CASSPSGSWETQYF. The CDR3 DNA follows: TGCGCCAGCAGCCCGAGCGGGAGTTGGGAGACCCAGTACTTC. The genes are TRBV5-1 and TRBJ2-5; 8 bases line up with TRBD2. The CDR3 covers 14 residues. Germline V gene lookup returns CDR1 SGHRS and CDR2 YFSETQ. V trimming: 4 bases; J trimming: 5 bases; junction bases outside the gene matches: 7.

The chain recombines TRBV20-1 with TRBJ1-2, with D maybe TRBD1 (5 bases). The CDR3 contains 11 residues. Trimming removed 8 bases at V and 8 bases at J, with 15 bases between. Germline V CDR1 and CDR2: DFQATT, SNEGSKA (reference sequence). The CDR3 here is CSPGGRWGYTF. The CDR3 DNA reads TGCAGTCCTGGGGGTAGATGGGGCTACACCTTC.

This clone was found a few times. The chain carries TRBV7-6 and TRBJ2-2; D possibly matches TRBD1 or TRBD2 (5 bases each). The CDR3 is 16 amino acids. V was cut by 5 bases and J by 3 bases, with 16 bases left in between. Per germline, CDR1 SGHVS and CDR2 FNYEAQ. The CDR3 sequence: CASSPTGGYYTGELFF. The CDR3 region has the DNA TGTGCCAGCAGCCCCACTGGGGGATACTACACCGGGGAGCTGTTTTTT.

A note on this clone: Other nucleotide sequences from this sample produce the same CDR3. This chain connects TRBV6-5 to TRBJ2-7; 9 bases are shared with TRBD2. The V gene's germline CDR1 is MNHEY and CDR2 SVGAGI. CDR3 length equals 15 residues. Trimming removed 0 bases from V and 1 base from J; junction bases left unmatched: 1. CDR3 nucleotide sequence: TGTGCCAGCAGTTACTCGACTAGCGGTTCCTACGAGCAGTACTTC. Protein product: CASSYSTSGSYEQYF.

This clone was found a few times. V gene TRBV20-1 combines with J gene TRBJ2-3, with D tentatively TRBD2 (5 bases). CDR1 and CDR2 (germline): DFQATT, SNEGSKA (reference sequence). Trimming shortened V by 7 bases and J by 5 bases, and 10 bases separated the two germline ends. This CDR3 has 11 amino acids. Written as DNA, the CDR3 is TGCAGTGGCCTAGCCGGAGATACGCAGTATTTT. Amino acids: CSGLAGDTQYF.

This clone was observed a few times. CDR3 DNA sequence: TGTGCCAGCAGCTTAAGGGGACCTATCCCCGGAGGAGATACGCAGTATTTT. Translation gives CASSLRGPIPGGDTQYF. V usage is TRBV7-9 and J usage is TRBJ2-3, with D perhaps given as TRBD1 or TRBD2 (5 bases each). There are 17 residues in the CDR3. Per germline, CDR1 SEHNR and CDR2 FQNEAQ (reference sequence). V lost 2 bases and J lost 5, with 20 bases in between.

The chain employs TRBV7-3 and TRBJ1-1, with D possibly being TRBD1 (5 bases). The V end was cut by 0 bases, the J end by 6 bases, with 17 bases between. CDR3 length: 16 amino acids. The germline V gene encodes CDR1 SGHTA and CDR2 FQGTGA. CDR3 amino acids: CASSLTFGAGSSEAFF. The CDR3, as DNA: TGTGCCAGCAGCTTAACCTTTGGGGCGGGGTCGTCTGAAGCTTTCTTT.

Only a few counts were recorded for this clone. The CDR3 spells CASSLGGNYGYTF. As DNA, the CDR3 is TGTGCCAGCAGCTTGGGGGGTAACTATGGCTACACCTTC. The rearrangement links TRBV5-5 to TRBJ1-2; the D is unclear. CDR3 length: 13 residues. CDR1 and CDR2 (germline): SGHKS, YYEKEE (reference sequence). Trimming stripped 0 bases from V and 1 base from J, with 4 bases between.

The chain has TRBV5-1 and TRBJ2-7, with D maybe TRBD1 (5 bases). This CDR3 region has 16 residues. Per the germline V gene, CDR1 is SGHRS and CDR2 is YFSETQ. With 3 bases removed from V and 3 bases from J, the gap between germline ends came to 19 bases. The CDR3 DNA is TGCGCCAGCAGCTCCGGAACAGGCAGAATACTCTACGAGCAGTACTTC. Translated, it gives CASSSGTGRILYEQYF.

The chain employs TRBV2 and TRBJ2-7; D is perhaps TRBD1 (5 bases). Germline V gives CDR1 SNHLY, CDR2 FYNNEI. The CDR3 has 12 amino acids. Trimming took off 4 bases at V and 3 bases at J, with 7 bases between the two ends. This CDR3 is CASSVQGYEQYF. Here the CDR3 DNA reads TGTGCCAGCAGTGTGCAGGGCTACGAGCAGTACTTC.

The V gene is TRBV7-2, the J gene TRBJ2-1; possibly TRBD1 or TRBD2 for D (5 bases each). Germline values: CDR1 SGHTA, CDR2 FQGNSA. The ends were cut back, 1 base at V and 4 bases at J, with 11 bases in the middle. The CDR3 is 15 residues long. The CDR3 region is CASSLGDGIYNEQFF. DNA for the CDR3: TGTGCCAGCAGCTTAGGGGACGGGATTTACAATGAGCAGTTCTTC.

This clone was counted between two and nine times. The V and J genes are TRBV29-1 and TRBJ2-7; 11 bases fit TRBD1. Trimming cost V 2 bases and J 5 bases; bases outside gene matches: 5. This CDR3 is 14 amino acids long. Germline values: CDR1 SQVTM, CDR2 ANQGSEA. The CDR3 protein is CSVERGTGGNEQYF. The DNA of the CDR3 is TGCAGCGTTGAACGAGGGACAGGGGGGAACGAGCAGTACTTC.